These 14 T cell receptor beta chains share one sample of origin, sequenced in a study of blood T cell repertoires in COVID-19 (dated by TCRdb to the early 2020s). The protocol used for the library was the immunoSEQ multiplex PCR assay. TCRdb mirrors the immuneACCESS table, restricted to in-frame sequences. Some clones are absent from its copies; in checked studies, under half trace to an unresolved V gene, and the reason for the others is unknown. In this sample the table shows around 270,000 clones, 86% of which occur a single time. The top ten hold under 2% of the sample. The sample was peripheral blood. These receptors came from a man aged 25-45 years with active or convalescent COVID-19.

This clone has a single count. This sequence joins TRBV4-2 and TRBJ2-7; tentatively, D is TRBD1 (6 bases). This CDR3 contains 15 residues. V was pared by 2 bases and J by 7 bases, with 18 bases between. CDR1 is LGHNA, CDR2 YNFKEQ, per germline. The CDR3 spells CASSQSSTGRVEQYF. CDR3 nucleotides: TGTGCCAGCAGCCAATCCTCGACAGGCCGGGTGGAGCAGTACTTC.

Only one count was recorded for this clone. The chain couples TRBV11-2 to TRBJ1-1, with D perhaps TRBD1 (5 bases). V dropped 5 bases and J dropped 3 bases, with 16 bases sitting between them. The germline gives CDR1 SGHAT, CDR2 FQNNGV. The CDR3 totals 15 residues. CDR3 DNA: TGTGCCAGCAGCGCGCAGGGTAGAGGAGACACTGAAGCTTTCTTT. This translates into CASSAQGRGDTEAFF.

This chain links TRBV24-1 with TRBJ2-7; 9 bases match TRBD1. Germline values: CDR1 KGHDR, CDR2 SFDVKD. V was clipped by 7 bases and J by 5 bases; unmatched bases: 8. This CDR3 spans 14 amino acids. The chain's CDR3 is CATSSGQGRNEQYF. Written as DNA, the CDR3 is TGTGCCACCAGCTCTGGACAGGGGAGAAACGAGCAGTACTTC.

The V and J genes are TRBV9 and TRBJ2-3, with 7 bases matching TRBD2. The CDR3 is made up of 15 amino acids. CDR1 is SGDLS, CDR2 YYNGEE, per germline. After removal of 2 bases from V and 2 bases from J, the junction contained 5 bases not matched to a gene. The CDR3 is CASSVTGGYTDTQYF. The CDR3 DNA reads as TGTGCCAGCAGCGTGACCGGGGGGTACACAGATACGCAGTATTTT.

This clone was observed once. The chain combines TRBV7-2 with TRBJ1-2; a possible D gene is TRBD1 (6 bases). Per the germline V gene, CDR1 is SGHTA and CDR2 is FQGNSA. Trimming stripped 5 bases from V and 2 bases from J, with 18 bases between. This CDR3 comprises 16 residues. The CDR3 sequence is CASSLNPTTGNYGYTF. The CDR3 bases are TGTGCCAGCAGCCTAAATCCCACGACAGGAAACTATGGCTACACCTTC.

This rearrangement joins TRBV30 to TRBJ1-5, with no clear D. This CDR3 comprises 14 residues. Germline CDR1 GTSNPN, CDR2 SVGIG (reference sequence). V was pared by 5 bases and J by 5 bases, with 16 bases between. CDR3 protein: CAWDRDGWDQPQHF. In DNA, the CDR3 is TGTGCCTGGGATCGAGACGGGTGGGATCAGCCCCAGCATTTT.

The chain combines TRBV4-2 with TRBJ2-2; D perhaps matches TRBD2 (6 bases). Per the germline V gene, CDR1 is LGHNA and CDR2 is YNFKEQ. V was cut by 3 bases and J by 1 base, with 24 bases left in between. The CDR3 is 20 amino acids. The CDR3 is CASSQPVGVAGLQNTGELFF. In DNA form, the CDR3 reads TGTGCCAGCAGCCAGCCCGTGGGTGTTGCGGGGCTTCAGAACACCGGGGAGCTGTTTTTT.

The V and J genes are TRBV19 and TRBJ1-5, with D unresolved. The CDR3 is made up of 12 amino acids. Trimming shortened V by 3 bases and J by 8 bases, and 8 bases separated the two germline ends. Germline V gives CDR1 LNHDA, CDR2 SQIVND (reference sequence). CDR3 sequence (DNA): TGTGCCAGTAGTATGGTCCGGGAGCCCCAGCATTTT. Residues: CASSMVREPQHF.

The table lists this clone with a few counts. The rearrangement joins TRBV18 to TRBJ2-2, with D possibly being TRBD2 (6 bases). Germline CDR1 reads KGHSH; CDR2 reads LQKENI. Trimming pared 1 base from V and 0 bases from J, leaving 15 bases between. The CDR3 totals 18 residues. The CDR3: CASSPRVGGASNTGELFF. The DNA of the CDR3 is TGTGCCAGCTCACCACGGGTCGGCGGGGCCTCGAACACCGGGGAGCTGTTTTTT.

The chain joins TRBV18 to TRBJ1-1; D is ambiguous. The CDR3 sequence is 15 residues long. Germline CDR1 KGHSH, CDR2 LQKENI. Trimming removed 5 bases from V and 11 bases from J, with 24 bases in between. CDR3 sequence: CASSMVGPEEGVAFF. The CDR3 DNA follows: TGTGCCAGCTCAATGGTCGGGCCCGAGGAGGGTGTGGCTTTCTTT.

The rearrangement links TRBV2 to TRBJ1-1; D is ambiguous. V lost 1 base to trimming and J lost 2 bases, with 8 bases between them. CDR3 size: 14 residues. Germline V gene data show CDR1 as SNHLY and CDR2 as FYNNEI. The CDR3 DNA reads TGTGCCAGCAGTGAAGACGGACTTAACACTGAAGCTTTCTTT. Translation gives CASSEDGLNTEAFF.

The V gene is TRBV19, the J gene TRBJ2-7; D is possibly TRBD2 (6 bases). In germline, CDR1 is LNHDA, CDR2 SQIVND (reference sequence). The CDR3 has 15 residues. The V and J ends lost 1 base and 3 bases respectively, with 13 bases between them. The CDR3 loop reads CASSIGGDGYYEQYF. The CDR3 DNA is TGTGCCAGTAGTATAGGGGGGGACGGATACTACGAGCAGTACTTC. The full variable domain, with the rest looked up from reference TRBV19 and TRBJ2-7, is DGGITQSPKYLFRKEGQNVTLSCEQNLNHDAMYWYRQDPGQGLRLIYYSQIVNDFQKGDIAEGYSVSREKKESFPLTVTSAQKNPTAFYLCASSIGGDGYYEQYFGPGTRLTVT.

The chain joins TRBV7-3 to TRBJ2-3, with TRBD1 matching 8 bases. Germline assignment: CDR1 SGHTA and CDR2 FQGTGA. V shed 5 bases, J shed 6 bases, and the junction held 7 bases outside the gene matches. The length of the CDR3 is 14 residues. CDR3 region: CASSKRQGLDTQYF. For the CDR3, the DNA is TGTGCCAGCAGCAAAAGACAGGGGTTGGATACGCAGTATTTT.

The chain employs TRBV7-2 and TRBJ2-1, with 16 bases aligning to TRBD2. J was trimmed by 8 bases and V by 2 bases; bases with no gene match: 3. The germline V gene has CDR1 SGHTA and CDR2 FQGNSA. This CDR3 region has 16 residues. The CDR3 is CASSLRGLAGGHEQFF. The CDR3 DNA sequence: TGTGCCAGCAGCTTACGGGGACTAGCGGGGGGGCATGAGCAGTTCTTC.